These 32 T cell receptor beta chains came from one sample sequenced in a study of blood T cell repertoires in COVID-19. Clones were read by immunoSEQ multiplex PCR, and TCRdb kept only the in-frame ones, dropping some. The table records about 90,000 clones, approximately 90% of them present only once. Sequencing used peripheral blood. Every receptor here comes from a human donor with active COVID-19. The donor label of this sample is uncertain.

The chain employs TRBV4-2 and TRBJ1-5; weak D call: TRBD1 (6 bases). Germline CDR1 reads LGHNA; CDR2 reads YNFKEQ. The CDR3 length is 13 residues. The V gene lost 4 bases and the J gene lost 4 bases, with 8 bases spanning the gap. CDR3 DNA sequence: TGTGCCAGCAGCCCGGACAGTAATCAGCCCCAGCATTTT. This gives the protein CASSPDSNQPQHF.

CDR3 sequence: CASSLRGTAYNSPLHF. The CDR3 nucleotides read TGTGCCAGCAGTTTAAGGGGGACGGCCTATAATTCACCCCTCCACTTT. J is TRBJ1-6 and V is TRBV27; possibly TRBD1 for D (6 bases). V was shortened by 2 bases and J by 2 bases, with 10 bases between the two germline ends. The CDR3 runs to 16 residues. The germline CDR1 and CDR2 sequences are MNHEY and SMNVEV (reference sequence).

The chain joins TRBV27 to TRBJ1-1; D is unresolved. CDR1 MNHEY and CDR2 SMNVEV come from the germline V gene (reference sequence). The V end lost 5 bases, the J end lost 3 bases, and 13 bases lay between the germline ends. This CDR3 region has 14 residues. The CDR3 reads CASSHRRGHTEAFF. CDR3 DNA sequence: TGTGCCAGCAGTCATAGGCGCGGCCACACTGAAGCTTTCTTT.

This chain connects TRBV13 to TRBJ1-1, with 7 bases aligning to TRBD1. Germline CDR1 and CDR2: PRHDT and FYEKMQ (reference sequence). CDR3 length: 16 residues. Trimming took 2 bases from V and 8 from J; bases not matched to a gene: 14. The CDR3 nucleotides are TGTGCCAGCAGCTTACGACAGGGAAAAAGCTCTGGGGAAGCTTTCTTT. It encodes CASSLRQGKSSGEAFF.

The V gene is TRBV5-1, the J gene TRBJ2-5, with a weak D call TRBD2 (6 bases). Looked up from germline, CDR1 is SGHRS and CDR2 is YFSETQ. This CDR3 has 14 amino acids. Trimming left V 4 bases short and J 5 bases short, with 15 bases between. CDR3 sequence: CASSGLGREETQYF. The CDR3 DNA reads as TGCGCCAGCAGCGGGCTCGGACGGGAGGAGACCCAGTACTTC. Full variable domain (outside the CDR3, taken from reference TRBV5-1 and TRBJ2-5): KAGVTQTPRYLIKTRGQQVTLSCSPISGHRSVSWYQQTPGQGLQFLFEYFSETQRNKGNFPGRFSGRQFSNSRSEMNVSTLELGDSALYLCASSGLGREETQYFGPGTRLLVL.

This chain connects TRBV13 to TRBJ1-3; TRBD1 matches at 7 bases. V lost 5 bases, J lost 4 bases, and 8 bases stayed unmatched. The CDR3 is 15 amino acids. The germline V gene encodes CDR1 PRHDT and CDR2 FYEKMQ (reference sequence). CDR3 DNA sequence: TGTGCCAGCAGCCACCTACAGGGGAACGGAAACACCATATATTTT. Its translation: CASSHLQGNGNTIYF.

The gene calls are TRBV19 and TRBJ2-5; TRBD1 aligns across 7 bases. Trimming at V came to 9 bases and at J to 4 bases, leaving 8 bases not matched to a gene. Germline CDR1 is LNHDA and CDR2 is SQIVND (reference sequence). The CDR3 is 13 residues long. The chain's CDR3 is CASQTGAGETQYF. CDR3 bases: TGTGCCAGCCAAACAGGGGCGGGAGAGACCCAGTACTTC.

The chain joins TRBV7-2 to TRBJ1-1; D is unclear. This CDR3 region has 13 residues. Germline V gene lookup returns CDR1 SGHTA and CDR2 FQGNSA. V was cut by 5 bases and J by 5 bases, with 12 bases left in between. The CDR3 loop is CASSRPWETEAFF. CDR3 DNA: TGTGCCAGCAGCCGCCCCTGGGAGACTGAAGCTTTCTTT.

This clone was seen only a few times. The rearrangement uses TRBV5-5 and TRBJ1-2, with 10 bases lining up with TRBD1. The CDR3 extends over 19 amino acids. Germline V gives CDR1 SGHKS, CDR2 YYEKEE (reference sequence). V lost 0 bases to trimming and J lost 4 bases; unmatched junction nucleotides: 15. The CDR3 protein is CASSLALRTGGFGAYGYTF. As DNA, the CDR3 is TGTGCCAGCAGCTTGGCGCTCAGGACAGGGGGTTTTGGGGCCTATGGCTACACCTTC.

The chain has TRBV4-1 and TRBJ2-3, with 10 bases lining up with TRBD2. The V gene's germline CDR1 is MGHRA and CDR2 YSYEKL. Trimming removed 4 bases from V and 4 bases from J; junction bases left unmatched: 8. The CDR3 covers 16 residues. CDR3 loop: CASSLDSGGSSDTQYF. DNA of the CDR3: TGCGCCAGCAGCCTGGATAGCGGGGGGTCCTCAGATACGCAGTATTTT.

CDR3: CATSRAGGNQPQHF. As DNA, the CDR3 is TGTGCCACCAGCAGGGCAGGGGGCAATCAGCCCCAGCATTTT. The V gene is TRBV15, the J gene TRBJ1-5, with a weak D call TRBD1 (6 bases). The CDR3 totals 14 residues. The germline V gene encodes CDR1 LNHNV and CDR2 YYDKDF (reference sequence). Trimming took 3 bases from V and 2 from J, leaving 8 bases between them.

V gene TRBV7-9 combines with J gene TRBJ1-2; the D is unclear. The V gene's germline CDR1 is SEHNR and CDR2 FQNEAQ (reference sequence). The CDR3 runs 12 residues. Trimming took 1 base from V and 8 from J, leaving 8 bases between them. The chain's CDR3 is CASSLDGAGYTF. In nucleotides, the CDR3 is TGTGCCAGCAGCTTAGACGGAGCGGGCTACACCTTC. The whole variable domain, remainder taken from reference TRBV7-9 and TRBJ1-2, is DTGVSQNPRHKITKRGQNVTFRCDPISEHNRLYWYRQTLGQGPEFLTYFQNEAQLEKSRLLSDRFSAERPKGSFSTLEIQRTEQGDSAMYLCASSLDGAGYTFGSGTRLTVV.

The chain combines TRBV7-9 with TRBJ2-7, with 9 nucleotides matching TRBD1. The CDR3 extends over 15 amino acids. With V trimmed by 7 bases and J by 3 bases, 10 bases remained unmatched. CDR1 SEHNR and CDR2 FQNEAQ come from the germline V gene (reference sequence). The CDR3 nucleotides read TGTGCCAGCACCAAGACAGGGGGAAAACACTACGAGCAGTACTTC. It is translated as CASTKTGGKHYEQYF.

The chain has TRBV6-6 and TRBJ1-5; D unclear. The V end was cut by 8 bases, the J end by 6 bases, with 11 bases between. From germline, CDR1 is MNHNY and CDR2 SVGAGI (reference sequence). This CDR3 has 12 residues. This CDR3 reads CASHFGGQPQHF. CDR3 bases: TGTGCCAGCCATTTCGGAGGTCAGCCCCAGCATTTT.

This clone was detected only once. The chain is built from TRBV19 and TRBJ1-4; 10 bases map to TRBD1. The germline V gene encodes CDR1 LNHDA and CDR2 SQIVND (reference sequence). Trimming at V came to 8 bases and at J to 8 bases, leaving 8 bases not matched to a gene. This CDR3 is built from 14 residues. CDR3 sequence: CASGTGTGDEKLFF. The CDR3 coding sequence is TGTGCCAGTGGAACCGGGACAGGGGACGAAAAACTGTTTTTT.

This clone was counted only a few times. The chain employs TRBV4-3 and TRBJ1-2; a possible D gene is TRBD1 (5 bases). The CDR3 runs 16 residues. Per the germline V gene, CDR1 is LGHNA and CDR2 is YSLEER. V lost 4 bases to trimming and J lost 5 bases, with 20 bases between them. The CDR3 bases are TGCGCCAGCAGCCCCCGAACGGGAGGGGAGCCTTATGGCTACACCTTC. It is translated as CASSPRTGGEPYGYTF.

The V gene is TRBV18, the J gene TRBJ2-7, with 11 bases fitting TRBD1. This CDR3 has 14 amino acids. J gave up 3 bases and V 5 bases, and 3 bases lay outside the gene matches. Germline lookup yields CDR1 KGHSH and CDR2 LQKENI. In DNA form, the CDR3 reads TGTGCCAGCTCAGGAGGGACAGGGGGCTACGAGCAGTACTTC. It encodes CASSGGTGGYEQYF.

This clone came up once. This chain joins TRBV7-8 and TRBJ1-6, with D perhaps matching TRBD1 (5 bases). Germline-derived CDR1 and CDR2 are SGHVS and FQNEAQ. V was clipped by 5 bases and J by 0 bases, with 14 bases between them. The CDR3 sequence is 17 residues long. The CDR3 DNA reads as TGTGCCAGCAGCCCGGGGGTTGTACACTCCTATAATTCACCCCTCCACTTT. Translated: CASSPGVVHSYNSPLHF.

The chain joins TRBV4-1 to TRBJ2-2, with 8 bases aligning to TRBD2. Germline V gene lookup returns CDR1 MGHRA and CDR2 YSYEKL. The ends lost 3 bases at V and 1 base at J; junction bases unmatched: 13. This CDR3 region has 19 residues. In DNA, the CDR3 is TGCGCCAGCAGCCACGGGACTAGGGAACTGAGCGTGAACACCGGGGAGCTGTTTTTT. Translation gives CASSHGTRELSVNTGELFF.

The chain links TRBV6-5 to TRBJ2-1, with D possibly being TRBD2 (6 bases). V was trimmed by 7 bases and J by 5 bases, leaving 18 bases between them. Germline lookup yields CDR1 MNHEY and CDR2 SVGAGI. The CDR3 spans 15 residues. The CDR3, as DNA: TGTGCCAGCACCCCAGTGATATGGGGGGACAATGAGCAGTTCTTC. This translates into CASTPVIWGDNEQFF.

This clone showed up just a few times. The chain carries TRBV2 and TRBJ2-5; D is perhaps TRBD1 (6 bases). The V gene lost 6 bases and the J gene lost 2 bases, with 13 bases spanning the gap. The germline gives CDR1 SNHLY, CDR2 FYNNEI. The CDR3 extends over 14 amino acids. Here the CDR3 reads CASSLNRAQETQYF. The CDR3 DNA sequence: TGTGCCAGCAGCTTAAACAGGGCACAAGAGACCCAGTACTTC. The variable domain in full, completed from reference TRBV2 and TRBJ2-5, reads EPEVTQTPSHQVTQMGQEVILRCVPISNHLYFYWYRQILGQKVEFLVSFYNNEISEKSEIFDDQFSVERPDGSNFTLKIRSTKLEDSAMYFCASSLNRAQETQYFGPGTRLLVL.

The rearrangement links TRBV11-2 to TRBJ2-7, with 9 bases that match TRBD1. With 5 bases clipped from V and 3 bases from J, the junction kept 17 bases outside the gene matches. The CDR3 length is 18 residues. CDR1 SGHAT and CDR2 FQNNGV come from the germline V gene. The CDR3 protein is CASSADPPGTGNLYEQYF. Written as DNA, the CDR3 is TGTGCCAGCAGCGCGGATCCCCCCGGGACAGGGAATCTCTACGAGCAGTACTTC.

This chain connects TRBV7-9 to TRBJ1-1; perhaps TRBD1 as D (5 bases). Germline assignment: CDR1 SEHNR and CDR2 FQNEAQ (reference sequence). The CDR3 is made up of 14 amino acids. Between the trimmed V and J ends, which lost 0 bases and 3 bases, there was a span of 8 bases. The CDR3 sequence is CASSLAGDYTEAFF. In DNA, the CDR3 is TGTGCCAGCAGCTTAGCCGGGGACTACACTGAAGCTTTCTTT.

The chain is built from TRBV6-1 and TRBJ2-7; no clear D gene. The V gene's germline CDR1 is MNHNS and CDR2 SASEGT. The CDR3 is 14 amino acids. V lost 2 bases and J lost 0, with 8 bases in between. CDR3 bases: TGTGCCAGCAGTGAAAACCCGAGCTCCTACGAGCAGTACTTC. Its protein product is CASSENPSSYEQYF.

The chain recombines TRBV6-5 with TRBJ2-5; no definite D call. Germline values: CDR1 MNHEY, CDR2 SVGAGI. This CDR3 comprises 12 residues. V gave up 7 bases and J gave up 3 bases, with 9 bases separating them. The CDR3 DNA follows: TGTGCCAGCAAAGCTCTAGAAGAGACCCAGTACTTC. Protein product: CASKALEETQYF.

V gene TRBV14 combines with J gene TRBJ2-3; 12 bases match TRBD2. V trimming: 3 bases; J trimming: 3 bases; junction bases outside the gene matches: 1. CDR1 is SGHDN, CDR2 FVKESK, per germline. This CDR3 is 15 amino acids long. CDR3 sequence: CASSQTSGGTDTQYF. The CDR3 DNA sequence: TGTGCCAGCAGCCAGACTAGCGGGGGTACAGATACGCAGTATTTT.

The V call is TRBV5-1, the J call TRBJ2-5; D is unresolved. The CDR3 covers 14 residues. Looked up from germline, CDR1 is SGHRS and CDR2 is YFSETQ. V lost 4 bases to trimming and J lost 0 bases, with 10 bases between them. The CDR3, as DNA: TGCGCCAGCAGCGTCGTTGCAGACCAAGAGACCCAGTACTTC. This codes for CASSVVADQETQYF. The entire variable domain, with the rest obtained from reference TRBV5-1 and TRBJ2-5, is as follows: KAGVTQTPRYLIKTRGQQVTLSCSPISGHRSVSWYQQTPGQGLQFLFEYFSETQRNKGNFPGRFSGRQFSNSRSEMNVSTLELGDSALYLCASSVVADQETQYFGPGTRLLVL.

This clone was counted only a few times. The V and J genes are TRBV5-6 and TRBJ1-3; D perhaps matches TRBD1 (5 bases). Germline CDR1 SGHDT, CDR2 YYEEEE. The CDR3 runs 15 residues. Trimming removed 2 bases from V and 3 bases from J, with 12 bases in between. The CDR3 DNA follows: TGTGCCAGCAGCTTAGGCAGGGTAATTGGAAACACCATATATTTT. This gives the protein CASSLGRVIGNTIYF. Complete variable domain (other parts from reference TRBV5-6 and TRBJ1-3): DAGVTQSPTHLIKTRGQQVTLRCSPKSGHDTVSWYQQALGQGPQFIFQYYEEEERQRGNFPDRFSGHQFPNYSSELNVNALLLGDSALYLCASSLGRVIGNTIYFGEGSWLTVV.

CDR3 protein: CASTHFGGNYGYTF. The CDR3 bases are TGTGCCAGCACCCACTTTGGGGGGAACTATGGCTACACCTTC. The chain carries TRBV6-5 and TRBJ1-2, with TRBD1 as a possible D gene (5 bases). This CDR3 is 14 amino acids long. V lost 7 bases and J lost 2, with 14 bases in between. The germline V gene encodes CDR1 MNHEY and CDR2 SVGAGI.

V is TRBV9 and J is TRBJ2-3; 7 bases are shared with TRBD1. Trimming cost V 6 bases and J 5 bases; bases outside gene matches: 12. CDR1 and CDR2 (germline): SGDLS, YYNGEE. The CDR3 totals 15 residues. CDR3 in amino acids: CASTATGQFGDTQYF. The CDR3 region has the DNA TGTGCCAGCACCGCGACAGGGCAGTTTGGAGATACGCAGTATTTT. Drawing the rest from reference TRBV9 and TRBJ2-3, the complete variable domain is DSGVTQTPKHLITATGQRVTLRCSPRSGDLSVYWYQQSLDQGLQFLIQYYNGEERAKGNILERFSAQQFPDLHSELNLSSLELGDSALYFCASTATGQFGDTQYFGPGTRLTVL.

This clone was counted once. The chain has TRBV19 and TRBJ2-5; TRBD2 is a possible D gene (6 bases). The CDR3 length is 14 residues. Germline values: CDR1 LNHDA, CDR2 SQIVND (reference sequence). Trimming took off 6 bases at V and 4 bases at J, with 15 bases between the two ends. This CDR3 is CASSYTSYSETQYF. CDR3 nucleotide sequence: TGTGCCAGTAGCTACACTAGCTACTCAGAGACCCAGTACTTC.

This chain joins TRBV5-1 and TRBJ1-4, with 7 bases aligning to TRBD1. Looked up from germline, CDR1 is SGHRS and CDR2 is YFSETQ. Trimming at V came to 4 bases and at J to 0 bases, leaving 6 bases not matched to a gene. The CDR3 contains 16 residues. The CDR3 nucleotides are TGCGCCAGCAGCCCCCAAAGGGGGCCAACTAATGAAAAACTGTTTTTT. It is translated as CASSPQRGPTNEKLFF.